This T cell receptor beta chain was sequenced in a study of radiotherapy plus CTLA-4 blockade in lung cancer (dated by TCRdb to 2016 to 2018). Regarding the study in general: Among enrolled patients, roughly 17% had an objective response and 30% to 40% reached disease control. Points the paper makes about the study in general: Early dynamic changes in blood T cell clones, together with increased serum interferon-beta after radiation, were reported as the strongest predictors of response. After treatment with radiotherapy and ipilimumab, TCR clones that originated in tumors expanded in peripheral blood.

Library generation was performed with the immunoSEQ multiplex PCR assay. Drawn from immuneACCESS, this table holds only the in-frame rearrangements with V and J called that TCRdb kept. Clones are partly lost; checked studies trace under half to an unresolved V gene and leave the rest unexplained. Counted in this sample were around 86,000 clones; around 83% of them appeared once. The ten largest clones represent more than 0.65% of the sample. This clone has only a few counts. Its antigen remains undetermined. It has no much larger one-base neighbor in the sample; base qualities were not kept. Focal radiation therapy combined with CTLA-4 blockade (ipilimumab) was tested in patients with chemo-refractory metastatic non-small-cell lung cancer. The CDR3 contains 12 residues, cysteine and phenylalanine counted. The DNA shown is the 36-base CDR3, in frame from base 1. CDR1 GTSNPN and CDR2 SVGIG were looked up in the germline V gene (reference sequence). Germline trimming amounts to 8 bases on V and 2 bases on J, with 5 as the count of junction bases outside the gene matches.

The clonotype originates from a human donor with non-small cell lung cancer who had stable disease on radiotherapy plus ipilimumab. The receptor chain draws on TRBV30 and TRBJ2-7, with TRBD1 matching 8 junction bases. The source was peripheral blood, collected from a patient treated with radiotherapy plus ipilimumab. The DNA sequence is TGTGCCCTGACAGGGGAACCCTACGAGCAGTACTTC. This is translated as CALTGEPYEQYF.